This T cell receptor beta chain is from a study of T-cell memory formation after mild COVID-19. Study-level information: Across donors, TCR clusters were largely donor specific. Study-level findings and limits: Some responding clones appeared in pre-infection memory, suggesting cross-reactive memory joined. Later expanders leaned CD4+, whereas clones that contracted between day 15 and 85 were balanced CD4/CD8. Still unconfirmed is whether the second-wave clones peaking on day 37 recognized SARS-CoV-2.

This CDR3 has 19 amino acids. Trimming cost V 1 base and J 0 bases; bases outside gene matches: 8. Germline CDR1 LGHDT, CDR2 YNNKEL (reference sequence). MiXCR, run by TCRdb on the 5' RACE reads, gives a single entry per CDR3 protein. The profile covers roughly 600,000 distinct CDR3 sequences, with 15% to 20% appearing a single time and around 11% taken by the ten largest. This clonotype was observed at least ten times. Its specificity is unknown. The chain carries TRBV3-1 and TRBJ2-2; 10 bases are shared with TRBD2. The source of this sequence is an adult woman who had mild COVID-19 (a few samples of this study predate the infection). Cell type and time point are not known. Sequenced: PBMCs or a T cell subset sorted from them (not recorded which). The DNA of the CDR3 is TGTGCCAGCAGCCAAGTTAGTTGGCTAGCGGGGGCGAACACCGGGGAGCTGTTTTTT. Amino acid sequence: CASSQVSWLAGANTGELFF.